The rows below give T cell receptor beta chains drawn from one sample of a study of cytomegalovirus exposure and HLA in healthy donors. Profiling relied on immunoSEQ multiplex PCR, and the TCRdb table lists in-frame clones only, not all of them. The sample has 84,000 or so clones, roughly 80% seen once. Input material: PBMCs. The receptors stem from a male donor in good health and CMV-seronegative. The CDR3 runs from the conserved cysteine through the conserved F or W. The D gene is left open where the match is weak. Clone sizes are given selectively: once, few, many, or a class where the clone is expanded.

TRBV19	TRBJ1-5	NA	few	CASSMGGLQPQHF	TGTGCCAGTAGTATGGGGGGGCTTCAGCCCCAGCATTTT
TRBV2	TRBJ1-5	NA	NA	CASTTQYSNQPQHF	TGTGCCAGCACCACACAGTATAGCAATCAGCCCCAGCATTTT
TRBV28	TRBJ1-4	TRBD1	NA	CASRYRGGNEKLFF	TGTGCCAGCAGATACAGGGGGGGAAATGAAAAACTGTTTTTT
TRBV29-1	TRBJ2-3	TRBD2	NA	CSAGTVAGVRADTQYF	TGCAGCGCAGGAACCGTAGCGGGAGTGAGGGCAGATACGCAGTATTTT
TRBV4-3	TRBJ1-6	NA	NA	CASSQDYNSPLHF	TGCGCCAGCAGCCAAGACTACAATTCACCCCTCCACTTT
TRBV6-4	TRBJ2-5	NA	NA	CASSEQDGETQYF	TGTGCCAGCAGTGAACAGGACGGAGAGACCCAGTACTTC
TRBV7-9	TRBJ1-1	NA	NA	CASSLYQGTEAFF	TGTGCCAGCAGCCTGTACCAGGGGACTGAAGCTTTCTTT
TRBV5-6	TRBJ2-3	NA	once	CASSLAGGTDTQYF	TGTGCCAGCAGCTTGGCAGGGGGCACAGATACGCAGTATTTT
TRBV6-6	TRBJ1-5	TRBD1	NA	CASSGEQGNNQPQHF	TGTGCCAGCAGTGGCGAACAGGGGAACAATCAGCCCCAGCATTTT
TRBV7-9	TRBJ1-1	NA	NA	CASSLRGPRGTEAFF	TGTGCCAGCAGCTTAAGGGGCCCAAGGGGCACTGAAGCTTTCTTT
TRBV5-1	TRBJ1-2	NA	NA	CASSSSGFYGYTF	TGCGCCAGCAGCTCATCAGGGTTCTATGGCTACACCTTC
TRBV20-1	TRBJ1-2	NA	NA	CRGGGDGYTF	TGCAGGGGCGGGGGGGATGGCTACACCTTC
TRBV4-3	TRBJ2-5	NA	NA	CASSQGGTGQETQYF	TGCGCCAGCAGCCAGGGGGGGACAGGCCAAGAGACCCAGTACTTC
TRBV4-3	TRBJ1-5	NA	NA	CASSQDRTGKPQHF	TGCGCCAGCAGCCAAGATCGTACAGGGAAGCCCCAGCATTTT
TRBV7-2	TRBJ1-1	NA	NA	CASSPSDTGFF	TGTGCCAGCAGCCCCTCTGATACAGGGTTCTTT
TRBV29-1	TRBJ2-3	NA	NA	CSTNSEGADTQYF	TGCAGCACAAATTCGGAGGGCGCAGATACGCAGTATTTT
TRBV4-1	TRBJ1-1	NA	NA	CASSQAEGRLTEAFF	TGCGCCAGCAGCCAAGCGGAGGGGAGGTTAACTGAAGCTTTCTTT
TRBV30	TRBJ1-3	TRBD1	NA	CAWSARDRGGPNSGNTIYF	TGTGCCTGGAGCGCTCGGGACAGAGGAGGGCCAAACTCTGGAAACACCATATATTTT
TRBV29-1	TRBJ2-3	TRBD2	NA	CSASGGLTDTQYF	TGCAGCGCTAGCGGGGGGCTCACAGATACGCAGTATTTT
TRBV4-3	TRBJ2-7	TRBD2	NA	CASSQDRWGGQYF	TGCGCCAGCAGCCAAGATAGATGGGGGGGGCAGTACTTC
TRBV7-2	TRBJ1-1	TRBD1	NA	CASSPTLGQVFAFF	TGTGCCAGCAGCCCGACCTTGGGACAGGTGTTTGCTTTCTTT
TRBV7-2	TRBJ1-1	NA	few	CASSLSAAKAFF	TGTGCCAGCAGCTTATCCGCCGCGAAAGCTTTCTTT
TRBV5-1	TRBJ2-5	TRBD2	NA	CASSPRERLAGETQYF	TGCGCCAGCAGCCCGAGGGAAAGACTAGCGGGAGAGACCCAGTACTTC
TRBV6-5	TRBJ1-2	NA	NA	CASSYKPENYGYTF	TGTGCCAGCAGTTACAAACCGGAGAACTATGGCTACACCTTC
TRBV4-3	TRBJ1-6	NA	NA	CASSQVLVKRVSASPLHF	TGCGCCAGCAGCCAAGTCCTGGTTAAACGGGTGTCTGCTTCACCCCTCCACTTT
TRBV18	TRBJ1-1	NA	NA	CASSFTGLNTEAFF	TGTGCCAGCTCGTTCACAGGATTGAACACTGAAGCTTTCTTT
TRBV5-4	TRBJ1-4	TRBD1	NA	CASSLEVTGEEEKLFF	TGTGCCAGCAGCTTGGAGGTCACAGGGGAAGAGGAAAAACTGTTTTTT
TRBV4-3	TRBJ1-1	NA	NA	CASSQVVGRGEAFF	TGCGCCAGCAGCCAAGTGGTCGGAAGGGGTGAAGCTTTCTTT
TRBV15	TRBJ1-1	NA	once	CATSRETTEAFF	TGTGCCACCAGCAGAGAGACAACTGAAGCTTTCTTT
TRBV5-6	TRBJ2-3	NA	few	CASTRRTERADTQYF	TGTGCCAGCACCAGACGGACCGAGAGGGCAGATACGCAGTATTTT
TRBV5-1	TRBJ2-7	NA	NA	CASSLGDRTAYSYEQYF	TGCGCCAGCAGCTTGGGGGATCGGACAGCGTACTCCTACGAGCAGTACTTC
TRBV6-5	TRBJ2-3	TRBD2	once	CASRRRGLSDTQYF	TGTGCCAGCAGGAGGCGGGGGTTATCAGATACGCAGTATTTT
TRBV6-1	TRBJ2-3	NA	NA	CASSEGPRVDTQYF	TGTGCCAGCAGTGAAGGGCCCCGGGTGGATACGCAGTATTTT
TRBV25-1	TRBJ1-4	NA	NA	CASSERGILTNEKLFF	TGTGCCAGCAGTGAACGAGGGATCTTAACTAATGAAAAACTGTTTTTT
TRBV9	TRBJ2-6	TRBD1	few	CASSVTGARSGANGLTF	TGTGCCAGCAGCGTCACAGGGGCCCGCTCTGGGGCCAACGGCCTGACTTTC
TRBV4-3	TRBJ2-3	TRBD2	NA	CASSPHPGGGAADTQYF	TGCGCCAGCAGCCCCCACCCAGGCGGGGGGGCCGCAGATACGCAGTATTTT
TRBV14	TRBJ1-4	TRBD1	NA	CASSLMEGARGKLFF	TGTGCCAGCAGCCTAATGGAGGGGGCTCGGGGAAAACTGTTTTTT
TRBV18	TRBJ2-7	NA	NA	CASSPGQSSSYEQYF	TGTGCCAGCTCACCCGGACAGTCCTCCTCCTACGAGCAGTACTTC
TRBV6-5	TRBJ2-1	TRBD1	NA	CASSYSRDRLNEQFF	TGTGCCAGCAGTTACTCGCGGGACAGGCTTAATGAGCAGTTCTTC
TRBV5-4	TRBJ1-1	TRBD1	NA	CAGSYPGQGGTEAFF	TGTGCCGGCAGCTACCCCGGACAGGGGGGGACTGAAGCTTTCTTT
TRBV6-5	TRBJ2-1	NA	NA	CASSYSQMNEQFF	TGTGCCAGCAGTTACTCACAGATGAATGAGCAGTTCTTC
TRBV11-2	TRBJ1-1	TRBD1	NA	CASSLGGQANTEAFF	TGTGCCAGCAGCTTAGGGGGACAGGCGAACACTGAAGCTTTCTTT
TRBV7-6	TRBJ1-1	NA	NA	CASSPIQGSEAFF	TGTGCCAGCAGCCCGATACAGGGTTCTGAAGCTTTCTTT
TRBV5-3	TRBJ1-5	TRBD1	NA	CARSLPSGGLKGDQPQHF	TGTGCCAGAAGCTTGCCGTCAGGGGGCTTGAAGGGAGATCAGCCCCAGCATTTT
TRBV4-3	TRBJ2-7	TRBD1	NA	CASSQDRATGAYEQYF	TGCGCCAGCAGCCAAGATCGGGCGACAGGGGCCTACGAGCAGTACTTC
TRBV28	TRBJ1-1	NA	once	CASSLYSGIANTEAFF	TGTGCCAGCAGTTTATACAGCGGCATAGCGAACACTGAAGCTTTCTTT
TRBV5-1	TRBJ1-2	TRBD1	NA	CASSPRDRDLHTF	TGCGCCAGCAGCCCCCGGGACAGGGACCTCCACACCTTC
TRBV6-1	TRBJ2-6	NA	NA	CASSEASSGANVLTF	TGTGCCAGCAGTGAAGCTAGCTCTGGGGCCAACGTCCTGACTTTC
TRBV9	TRBJ2-5	TRBD2	NA	CASSSLAGYQETQYF	TGTGCCAGCAGTTCCCTAGCGGGGTACCAAGAGACCCAGTACTTC
TRBV7-9	TRBJ1-2	NA	NA	CASSPDGFGGYTF	TGTGCCAGCAGCCCCGACGGGTTCGGCGGCTACACCTTC
TRBV5-1	TRBJ2-7	NA	few	CASSLRQDQPYEQYF	TGCGCCAGCAGCCTCAGACAGGACCAGCCCTACGAGCAGTACTTC
TRBV7-7	TRBJ2-5	NA	NA	CASSSARGETQYF	TGTGCCAGCAGCTCGGCCAGGGGTGAGACCCAGTACTTC
TRBV29-1	TRBJ2-5	TRBD2	NA	CSVAPTSGGPQAQYF	TGCAGCGTTGCCCCGACTAGCGGGGGCCCGCAGGCCCAGTACTTC
TRBV2	TRBJ1-5	TRBD1	NA	CASMGQYSNQPQHF	TGTGCCAGCATGGGACAGTATAGCAATCAGCCCCAGCATTTT
TRBV30	TRBJ2-2	NA	NA	CAWSVLGLETGELFF	TGTGCCTGGAGTGTACTGGGTTTGGAGACCGGGGAGCTGTTTTTT
TRBV19	TRBJ1-1	TRBD1	NA	CASSIPTGGWGTEAFF	TGTGCCAGTAGTATCCCGACAGGGGGCTGGGGCACTGAAGCTTTCTTT